This T cell receptor beta chain originates from a study of STAT5B mutations in CD4+ large granular lymphocyte leukemia. Study conclusions and caveats: 8/27 top patient clones versus 2/35 control clones were TRBV06-family.

CD4+ T-LGLL patients came from Padova, Helsinki and Shinshu hematology units. On this clone: Its antigen is not identified.

Clones were sequenced by immunoSEQ multiplex PCR, and TCRdb holds only the in-frame ones, with some missing. Altogether 9,800 or so clones are present, roughly 80% being singletons, with the ten largest covering about two thirds. Germline loops: CDR1 MDHEN, CDR2 SYDVKM. This CDR3 has 11 amino acids. Specimen: PBMCs. This sequence joins TRBV28 and TRBJ2-1; D perhaps matches TRBD1 (5 bases). The TCR comes from a man aged 60-69 years with CD4+ T-cell large granular lymphocyte leukemia. The DNA for the CDR3 is TGTGGGACAAGTGTTATAAATGAGCAGTTCTTC. Its protein is CGTSVINEQFF.